This TCR beta chain was profiled in a study of blood T cell repertoires in COVID-19. Study overall: There were acute and convalescent COVID-19 samples, and they came from the United States, Italy and Spain. Sample material is recorded as cDNA or gDNA derived from T cells, B-cell-depleted T cells, or PBMCs.

Original processing methods: Reference gene primer amplification yielded estimated nucleated cell counts. Clones were read by immunoSEQ multiplex PCR, and TCRdb kept only the in-frame ones, dropping some. V, J and clone size reflect that table, while D and trimming were determined from the DNA. The sample has 90,000 to 130,000 clones, 70% to 90% seen once. The CDR3 has 13 residues. V was clipped by 2 bases and J by 8 bases; unmatched bases: 3. Germline values: CDR1 SGHRS, CDR2 YFSETQ. Sample: peripheral blood. The chain carries TRBV5-1 and TRBJ2-1, with 8 bases lining up with TRBD1. This clonotype originated in a woman aged 45-59 years with acute or convalescent COVID-19. This CDR3 is CASSFGQGYEQFF. DNA of the CDR3: TGCGCCAGCAGCTTCGGACAGGGCTATGAGCAGTTCTTC. Based on the CDR3 plus reference TRBV5-1 and TRBJ2-1, the full variable domain is KAGVTQTPRYLIKTRGQQVTLSCSPISGHRSVSWYQQTPGQGLQFLFEYFSETQRNKGNFPGRFSGRQFSNSRSEMNVSTLELGDSALYLCASSFGQGYEQFFGPGTRLTVL.